The entry that follows covers one TCR beta chain sequence. As to treatment: about 20 received Ad26.COV2.S at low or high dose, single or two shots; about five received placebo; per-sample allocation not given. Samples came from day 63 after the first vaccine or placebo injection. TCRdb keeps only in-frame clones here, not all; method: immunoSEQ multiplex PCR. The sample consists of about 440,000 clones, around 90% of them appearing once. These data are taken from a study of Ad26.COV2.S vaccination and SARS-CoV-2 variants. Study background: Intramuscularly, Ad26.COV2.S was given either once or twice, 56 days apart.

Germline lookup yields CDR1 ENHRY and CDR2 SYGVKD. V lost 4 bases to trimming and J lost 9 bases; unmatched junction nucleotides: 10. The CDR3 contains 15 residues. The chain recombines TRBV10-3 with TRBJ1-4, with 8 nucleotides matching TRBD1. Material: peripheral blood, obtained in a trial of Ad26.COV2.S vaccine versus placebo. This sequence originates from a person between 18 and 59 years old who received the Ad26.COV2.S COVID-19 vaccine or a placebo. CDR3 amino acids: CAISGDRGLAQKLFF. In DNA form, the CDR3 reads TGTGCCATCAGTGGTGACAGGGGCCTAGCTCAAAAACTGTTTTTT.